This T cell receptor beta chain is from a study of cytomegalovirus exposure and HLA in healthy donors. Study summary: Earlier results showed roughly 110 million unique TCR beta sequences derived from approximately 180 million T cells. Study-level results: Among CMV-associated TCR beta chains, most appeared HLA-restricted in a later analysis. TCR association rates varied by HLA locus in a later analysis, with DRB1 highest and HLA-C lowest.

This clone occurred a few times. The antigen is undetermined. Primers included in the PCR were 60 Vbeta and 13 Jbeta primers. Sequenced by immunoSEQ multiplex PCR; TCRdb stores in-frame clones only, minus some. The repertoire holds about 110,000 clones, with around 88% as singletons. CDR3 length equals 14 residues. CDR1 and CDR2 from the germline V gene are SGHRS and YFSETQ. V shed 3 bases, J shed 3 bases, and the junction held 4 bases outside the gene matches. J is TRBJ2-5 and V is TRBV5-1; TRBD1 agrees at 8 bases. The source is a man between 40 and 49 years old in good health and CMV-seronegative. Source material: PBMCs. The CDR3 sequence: CASSSQGAEETQYF. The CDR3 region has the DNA TGCGCCAGCAGCTCGCAGGGGGCCGAAGAGACCCAGTACTTC.